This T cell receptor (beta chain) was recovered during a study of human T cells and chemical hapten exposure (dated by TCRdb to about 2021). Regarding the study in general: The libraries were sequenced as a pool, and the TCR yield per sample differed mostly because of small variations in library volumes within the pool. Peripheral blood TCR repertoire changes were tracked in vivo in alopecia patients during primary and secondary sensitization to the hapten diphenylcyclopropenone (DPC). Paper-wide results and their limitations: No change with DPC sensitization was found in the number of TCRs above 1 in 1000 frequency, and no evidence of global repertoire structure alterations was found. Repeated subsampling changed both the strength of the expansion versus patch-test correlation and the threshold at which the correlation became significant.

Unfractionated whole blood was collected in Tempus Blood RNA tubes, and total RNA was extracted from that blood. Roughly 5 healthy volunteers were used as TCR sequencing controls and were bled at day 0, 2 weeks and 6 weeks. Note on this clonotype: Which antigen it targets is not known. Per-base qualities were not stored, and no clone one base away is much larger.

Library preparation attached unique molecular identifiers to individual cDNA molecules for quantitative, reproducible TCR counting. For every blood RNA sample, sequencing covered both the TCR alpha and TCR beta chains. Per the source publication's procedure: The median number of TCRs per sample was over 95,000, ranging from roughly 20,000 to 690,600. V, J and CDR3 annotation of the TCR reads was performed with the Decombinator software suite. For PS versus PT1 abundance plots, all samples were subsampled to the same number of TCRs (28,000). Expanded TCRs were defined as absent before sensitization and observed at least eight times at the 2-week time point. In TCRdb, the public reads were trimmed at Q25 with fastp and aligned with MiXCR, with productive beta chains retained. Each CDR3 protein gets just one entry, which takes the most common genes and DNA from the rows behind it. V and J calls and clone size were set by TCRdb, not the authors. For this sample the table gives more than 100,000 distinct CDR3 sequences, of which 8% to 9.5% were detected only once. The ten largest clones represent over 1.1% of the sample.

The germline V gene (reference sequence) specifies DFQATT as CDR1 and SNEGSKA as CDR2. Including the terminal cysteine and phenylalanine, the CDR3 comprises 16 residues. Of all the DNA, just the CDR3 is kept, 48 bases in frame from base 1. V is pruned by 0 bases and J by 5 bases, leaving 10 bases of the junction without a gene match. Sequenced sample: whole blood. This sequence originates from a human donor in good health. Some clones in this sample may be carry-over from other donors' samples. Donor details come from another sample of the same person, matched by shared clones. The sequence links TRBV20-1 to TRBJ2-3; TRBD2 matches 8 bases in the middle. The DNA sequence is TGCAGTGCTAGAGATATAGGCGGGAGGTTGGAAGATACGCAGTATTTT. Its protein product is CSARDIGGRLEDTQYF.